The present T cell receptor (beta chain) was sequenced within a study of shared clonotypes between healthy human individuals. Study-level points and caveats: Approximately 5.1% was the fraction of naive CD4 clonotypes found shared across a few donors. Large sequencing depth failed to make sorted-subset sequencing complete, rarefaction showed.

Only in-frame clones appear in the TCRdb table, and some are missing; sequencing was by immunoSEQ multiplex PCR. The sample contains about a million clones, about 80% of which appear only once. Only Caucasian adults living in Nashville, Tennessee made up the donor group. Regarding this clone: Antigen unknown.

The source is a man between 18 and 35 years old in good health. The specimen was memory CD4+ T cells sorted from blood. Subset denoted: CD45RA-negative fraction.

CDR3 DNA sequence: TGCGCCAGCAGTCCGGGACAGGGGTCTAACTATGGCTACACCTTC. Residues: CASSPGQGSNYGYTF. This chain joins TRBV5-1 and TRBJ1-2; TRBD1 matches at 10 bases. The CDR3 has 15 residues. With 5 bases clipped from V and 0 bases from J, the junction kept 4 bases outside the gene matches. Germline V CDR1 and CDR2: SGHRS, YFSETQ.